A selection of T cell receptor beta chains follows, all from one sample in a study of monozygotic twins with inflammatory bowel disease. TCRdb re-called the 5' RACE reads and shows each CDR3 protein once, DNA omitted. This listing includes 330,000 or so distinct CDR3 sequences. The sequenced sample consisted of blood. Receptors were obtained from a human donor with ulcerative colitis or Crohn's disease, or a healthy co-twin of an affected twin (not recorded which). Both conserved end residues are part of each CDR3.

j_gene,v_gene,CDR3aa
TRBJ1-2,TRBV5-1,CASSLEITYGYTF
TRBJ2-7,TRBV6-2/TRBV6-3,CASSWAEREEQYF
TRBJ1-1,TRBV7-9,CASSPPTDLSTEAFF
TRBJ1-2,TRBV30,CAWGRQPNYGYTF
TRBJ1-3,TRBV20-1,CSASRGLPGNTIYF
TRBJ1-5,TRBV7-8,CASSLEEVTGRQPQHF
TRBJ1-1,TRBV5-1,CASSRDKRVTEAFF
TRBJ2-3,TRBV12-3/TRBV12-4,CASSLGSVDTQYF
TRBJ2-7,TRBV10-3,CAISVDRGTYEQYF
TRBJ2-1,TRBV20-1,CSAATSGLPYNEQFF
TRBJ1-5,TRBV21-1,CASSKRSGGASQPQHF
TRBJ2-7,TRBV20-1,CSARDRNYEQYF
TRBJ2-3,TRBV10-3,CASREGDTQYF
TRBJ2-1,TRBV20-1,CSAREPSGSNDEQFF
TRBJ2-1,TRBV7-2,CASSRSGSFGNEQFF
TRBJ1-3,TRBV30,CAWGKDGISGNTIYF
TRBJ2-5,TRBV18,CASSQPTTTSFQTQYF
TRBJ2-7,TRBV5-1,CASSDGPTGYEQYF
TRBJ1-1,TRBV28,CASSLFGRAGPTEAFF
TRBJ2-3,TRBV20-1,CSARAPQSRDTQYF
TRBJ2-5,TRBV7-2,CASSLAGEQETQYF
TRBJ2-2,TRBV28,CASSPPGLEGSTGELFF
TRBJ1-1,TRBV7-9,CASSLGDHEAFF
TRBJ1-3,TRBV7-9,CASSRGTVSGNTIYF
TRBJ2-5,TRBV5-5,CASSLGIGTQYF
TRBJ2-1,TRBV24-1,CATSDQTSAAYNEQFF
TRBJ2-3,TRBV4-3,CASSQRASTDTQYF
TRBJ1-1,TRBV18,CASSSRQTNTEAFF
TRBJ2-3,TRBV12-3/TRBV12-4,CASSPSLGEMNTDTQYF
TRBJ1-4,TRBV5-1,CASSSGQGGSEKLFF
TRBJ1-1,TRBV6-5,CASRGATEAFF
TRBJ1-1,TRBV18,CASSPPTGNTEAFF
TRBJ1-6,TRBV6-5,CASSYLGVRQNNSPLHF
TRBJ2-1,TRBV28,CASSFLASGRRRSNEQFF